Following are 26 T cell receptor beta chains from one sample sequenced in a study of blood T cells in healthy people across ages. Sample-barcoded 5' priming and a J-beta primer mix drove a second PCR of 7 to 11 cycles. TCRdb called the 5' RACE reads again in MiXCR, with one record for every CDR3 protein. Of roughly 500,000 distinct CDR3 sequences listed, 27% were seen once; the top ten hold about a fifth. Source material: blood. Receptors originate from a woman in her seventies in good health.

This rearrangement joins TRBV29-1 to TRBJ2-1; D may be TRBD1 or TRBD2 (5 bases each). CDR3 length: 11 residues. Germline assignment: CDR1 SQVTM and CDR2 ANQGSEA. The V end lost 4 bases, the J end lost 7 bases, and 8 bases lay between the germline ends. This chain's CDR3 is CSVGDGNEQFF. CDR3 nucleotides: TGCAGCGTTGGGGACGGTAATGAGCAGTTCTTC.

The sample holds a few counts of this clonotype. V usage is TRBV6-6 and J usage is TRBJ1-3; tentative D call: TRBD1 (6 bases). Germline V gene lookup returns CDR1 MNHNY and CDR2 SVGAGI (reference sequence). CDR3 length equals 16 residues. The ends were cut back, 2 bases at V and 2 bases at J, with 13 bases in the middle. Written as DNA, the CDR3 is TGTGCCAGCAGTTACCAGGGACAATTAACTGGAAACACCATATATTTT. This codes for CASSYQGQLTGNTIYF.

The V gene is TRBV4-3, the J gene TRBJ1-2; D possibly corresponds to TRBD1 (5 bases). V lost 4 bases and J lost 2, with 8 bases in between. The V gene's germline CDR1 is LGHNA and CDR2 YSLEER. The CDR3 spans 13 residues. Here the CDR3 DNA reads TGCGCCAGCAGCCTTCGACAGAACTATGGCTACACCTTC. Translated, it gives CASSLRQNYGYTF.

V gene TRBV3-1 combines with J gene TRBJ1-2, with D perhaps TRBD1 (5 bases). The CDR3 totals 15 residues. Germline V gene lookup returns CDR1 LGHDT and CDR2 YNNKEL (reference sequence). Trimming left V 0 bases short and J 3 bases short, with 11 bases between. Here the CDR3 reads CASSQDVTVDYGYTF. Here the CDR3 DNA reads TGTGCCAGCAGCCAAGATGTGACAGTTGACTATGGCTACACCTTC.

The rearrangement uses TRBV3-1 and TRBJ1-2, with D hard to call. V was cut by 0 bases and J by 0 bases, with 8 bases left in between. The CDR3 extends over 15 amino acids. Germline lookup yields CDR1 LGHDT and CDR2 YNNKEL (reference sequence). The CDR3 nucleotides read TGTGCCAGCAGCCAAGAGGGGTTTACTAACTATGGCTACACCTTC. This encodes CASSQEGFTNYGYTF.

The chain is built from TRBV6-2 or TRBV6-3 and TRBJ1-6; a possible D gene is TRBD1 (5 bases). The CDR3 runs to 12 residues. Germline values: CDR1 MNHEY, CDR2 SVGEGT. V lost 2 bases to trimming and J lost 9 bases, with 5 bases between them. The CDR3 spells CASSYGASPLHF. CDR3 nucleotide sequence: TGTGCCAGCAGTTACGGGGCTTCACCCCTCCACTTT.

This rearrangement joins TRBV20-1 to TRBJ2-3; tentatively, D is TRBD2 (5 bases). Trimming took off 0 bases at V and 3 bases at J, with 16 bases between the two ends. Germline CDR1 is DFQATT and CDR2 is SNEGSKA (reference sequence). The CDR3 loop spans 16 amino acids. The CDR3 DNA reads TGCAGTGCTAGAGATCCATCAACTAGTACGACAGATACGCAGTATTTT. Translation: CSARDPSTSTTDTQYF.

The rearrangement links TRBV27 to TRBJ1-1; D ambiguous. V was clipped by 5 bases and J by 7 bases, with 14 bases between them. Per the germline V gene, CDR1 is MNHEY and CDR2 is SMNVEV (reference sequence). There are 13 residues in the CDR3. CDR3 nucleotides: TGTGCCAGCAGTGAGAGAGAGGGCGGTGAAGCTTTCTTT. Residues: CASSEREGGEAFF.

The chain is built from TRBV27 and TRBJ1-2; D is unresolved. Germline V gene sequence: CDR1 MNHEY, CDR2 SMNVEV (reference sequence). This CDR3 region has 14 residues. Trimming removed 2 bases from V and 8 bases from J, with 15 bases in between. The CDR3 coding sequence is TGTGCCAGCAGTTTAGAGGCAGGATCGCGGGGCTACACCTTC. It codes for CASSLEAGSRGYTF.

This clonotype showed up just a few times. This rearrangement joins TRBV29-1 to TRBJ2-1; D perhaps matches TRBD1 (6 bases). CDR3 length equals 15 residues. Deletions cut 4 bases from V and 6 bases from J, with 19 bases between. Looked up from germline, CDR1 is SQVTM and CDR2 is ANQGSEA. The DNA for the CDR3 is TGCAGCGTTGCGCCCGGGGCAGGGGCGTGCAATGAGCAGTTCTTC. Protein sequence: CSVAPGAGACNEQFF.

This chain connects TRBV20-1 to TRBJ2-4; 8 bases are shared with TRBD2. Per the germline V gene, CDR1 is DFQATT and CDR2 is SNEGSKA (reference sequence). V was pared by 5 bases and J by 4 bases, with 7 bases of the junction left unmatched. The CDR3 is 14 amino acids. The CDR3 here is CSARLLAAKNIQYF. The CDR3 DNA reads TGCAGTGCTCGCCTACTAGCGGCGAAAAACATTCAGTACTTC.

The table lists this clonotype with many counts. The V and J genes are TRBV29-1 and TRBJ2-3; D is ambiguous. The germline V gene has CDR1 SQVTM and CDR2 ANQGSEA. This CDR3 region has 12 residues. Between the trimmed V and J ends, which lost 2 bases and 7 bases, there was a span of 10 bases. DNA of the CDR3: TGCAGCGTTGAACGTGGAGAAAATACGCAGTATTTT. This translates into CSVERGENTQYF.

The V and J genes are TRBV5-1 and TRBJ1-1; D is unclear. V lost 0 bases to trimming and J lost 5 bases, with 14 bases between them. The CDR3 runs to 15 residues. CDR1 and CDR2 from the germline V gene are SGHRS and YFSETQ. CDR3 DNA sequence: TGCGCCAGCAGCTTGGTTCCTGGCGGGCTTACTGAAGCTTTCTTT. It codes for CASSLVPGGLTEAFF. Full variable domain (outside the CDR3, taken from reference TRBV5-1 and TRBJ1-1): KAGVTQTPRYLIKTRGQQVTLSCSPISGHRSVSWYQQTPGQGLQFLFEYFSETQRNKGNFPGRFSGRQFSNSRSEMNVSTLELGDSALYLCASSLVPGGLTEAFFGQGTRLTVV.

This clonotype turned up a few times. The CDR3 bases are TGTGCCAGCAGCCTTAGCGGGGCACGCTACAATGAGCAGTTCTTC. This encodes CASSLSGARYNEQFF. This sequence joins TRBV5-6 and TRBJ2-5; 8 bases are a match to TRBD2. The DNA end favors TRBJ2-1, so the J call may be wrong. Germline CDR1 SGHDT, CDR2 YYEEEE. CDR3 length: 15 amino acids.

The chain couples TRBV11-2 to TRBJ2-5; D tentatively reads TRBD1 or TRBD2 (5 bases each). Germline CDR1 and CDR2: SGHAT and FQNNGV. CDR3 size: 17 residues. V was cut by 1 base and J by 0 bases, with 15 bases left in between. The CDR3 DNA is TGTGCCAGCAGCTTAGGGGGGACGACGGGGAACCAAGAGACCCAGTACTTC. Amino acid sequence: CASSLGGTTGNQETQYF.

The chain is built from TRBV9 and TRBJ2-3; maybe TRBD2 (5 bases). The CDR3 contains 13 residues. Trimming took 4 bases from V and 6 from J, leaving 12 bases between them. CDR1 and CDR2 from the germline V gene are SGDLS and YYNGEE. DNA of the CDR3: TGTGCCAGCAGCATACTAGTCCAGGATACGCAGTATTTT. It translates to CASSILVQDTQYF.

V gene TRBV4-2 combines with J gene TRBJ2-5; D is possibly TRBD2 (5 bases). With 4 bases removed from V and 4 bases from J, the gap between germline ends came to 10 bases. The germline V gene has CDR1 LGHNA and CDR2 YNFKEQ. The CDR3 contains 13 residues. This chain's CDR3 is CASSPRTLETQYF. The CDR3 coding sequence is TGTGCCAGCAGCCCTAGGACTCTAGAGACCCAGTACTTC.

Only a few counts were recorded for this clonotype. V and J are TRBV29-1 and TRBJ1-2; D is unclear. Germline lookup yields CDR1 SQVTM and CDR2 ANQGSEA. The CDR3 totals 11 residues. Trimming took 7 bases from V and 4 from J, leaving 10 bases between them. The DNA of the CDR3 is TGCAGCGCCGATCTGGGCTATGGCTACACCTTC. It codes for CSADLGYGYTF.

This clonotype showed up just a few times. A junction boundary mismatches the germline segment, possibly from a read error. The gene calls are TRBV7-2 and TRBJ2-5; TRBD1 aligns across 8 bases. Per the germline V gene, CDR1 is SGHTA and CDR2 is FQGNSA. This CDR3 has 14 residues. As DNA, the CDR3 is TGTGCCAGCAGCACAGGGGGTGGCTTGGGGACCCGGTACTTC. This codes for CASSTGGGLGTRYF. Using reference TRBV7-2 and TRBJ2-5 for the parts outside the CDR3, the full variable domain is GAGVSQSPSNKVTEKGKDVELRCDPISGHTALYWYRQSLGQGLEFLIYFQGNSAPDKSGLPSDRFSAERTGGSVSTLTIQRTQQEDSAVYLCASSTGGGLGTRYFGPGTRLLVL.

The chain carries TRBV29-1 and TRBJ1-5; tentative D call: TRBD1 (6 bases). The germline V and J ends were trimmed by 6 bases and 2 bases, with 14 bases remaining between them. The germline V gene encodes CDR1 SQVTM and CDR2 ANQGSEA. The CDR3 is 14 residues long. The CDR3 reads CSVKTGVGNQPQHF. DNA for the CDR3: TGCAGCGTAAAGACAGGCGTTGGCAATCAGCCCCAGCATTTT.

The chain is built from TRBV10-3 and TRBJ2-5; 8 nucleotides align to TRBD2. The length of the CDR3 is 13 residues. CDR1 and CDR2 (germline): ENHRY, SYGVKD. V lost 8 bases to trimming and J lost 5 bases; unmatched junction nucleotides: 7. The DNA of the CDR3 is TGTGCCATCTCAGGGACTAGTCGTGAGACCCAGTACTTC. Residues: CAISGTSRETQYF.

The chain carries TRBV7-2 and TRBJ2-1; no firm D call. Germline values: CDR1 SGHTA, CDR2 FQGNSA. V gave up 0 bases and J gave up 0 bases, with 9 bases separating them. This CDR3 contains 16 residues. CDR3 DNA: TGTGCCAGCAGCTTAGCGCAGGCAAGCTCCTACAATGAGCAGTTCTTC. Translated: CASSLAQASSYNEQFF. Full variable domain (missing parts from reference TRBV7-2 and TRBJ2-1): GAGVSQSPSNKVTEKGKDVELRCDPISGHTALYWYRQSLGQGLEFLIYFQGNSAPDKSGLPSDRFSAERTGGSVSTLTIQRTQQEDSAVYLCASSLAQASSYNEQFFGPGTRLTVL.

This clonotype was observed a few times. V is TRBV6-5 and J is TRBJ2-1; TRBD1 matches 9 bases. TRBJ2-5 matches the DNA end more closely, so the J call is doubtful. CDR1 and CDR2 (germline): MNHEY, SVGAGI. The CDR3 has 14 amino acids. Here the CDR3 DNA reads TGTGCCAGCCGACACAGGGGGCGGGAAGAGACCCAGTACTTC. It is translated as CASRHRGREETQYF.

The gene calls are TRBV5-1 and TRBJ2-1, with a possible D match to TRBD2 (6 bases). V was trimmed by 0 bases and J by 8 bases, leaving 15 bases between them. Germline V gene data show CDR1 as SGHRS and CDR2 as YFSETQ. The CDR3 has 15 residues. The CDR3 region is CASSLVGGTQYEQFF. In nucleotides, the CDR3 is TGCGCCAGCAGCTTGGTGGGGGGAACACAATATGAGCAGTTCTTC.

This chain connects TRBV10-3 to TRBJ1-4; weak D call: TRBD1 (6 bases). Trimming stripped 9 bases from V and 5 bases from J, with 16 bases between. The CDR3 has 14 amino acids. Germline lookup yields CDR1 ENHRY and CDR2 SYGVKD. The CDR3 reads CAIVQGRINEKLFF. DNA for the CDR3: TGTGCCATTGTACAGGGAAGGATCAATGAAAAACTGTTTTTT.

This clonotype was seen only a few times. At one of its ends the junction is not consistent with the germline gene, which may arise from a read error. This rearrangement joins TRBV24-1 to TRBJ2-1, with D possibly TRBD2 on 6 matching bases. The CDR3 extends over 15 amino acids. Germline CDR1 is KGHDR and CDR2 is SFDVKD. Here the CDR3 DNA reads TGTGCCCCCAGTGAACGGGAGCCCACGTCCAATGAGCAGTTCTTC. It translates to CAPSEREPTSNEQFF.